Following are 20 T cell receptor beta chains from one sample sequenced in a study of human T cells and chemical hapten exposure. TCRdb ran MiXCR on the RACE reads and lists one entry per CDR3 protein. The table lists about 40,000 distinct CDR3 sequences, approximately 3.3% of them singletons. The time point here: patch test 2, 6 weeks after DPC sensitization. Sample treatment: therapeutic diphenylcyclopropenone sensitization with weekly scalp DPC. The specimen was whole blood, collected in connection with sensitization to the hapten diphenylcyclopropenone (DPC). The receptors shown here come from a man aged 35 to 55 with alopecia areata. Some clones in this sample may be carry-over from other donors' samples.

The rearrangement uses TRBV28 and TRBJ1-1; TRBD1 agrees at 10 bases. J gave up 0 bases and V 5 bases, and 9 bases lay outside the gene matches. This CDR3 is 17 amino acids long. Germline V gene data show CDR1 as MDHEN and CDR2 as SYDVKM. CDR3 amino acids: CASSLTGTGDLNTEAFF. In DNA form, the CDR3 reads TGTGCCAGCAGTCTAACCGGGACAGGGGACCTGAACACTGAAGCTTTCTTT.

Notes on this clonotype: This may be a read error, as it is one base from a much larger clone. The chain recombines TRBV7-2 with TRBJ2-5; TRBD1 might be the D (6 bases). This CDR3 region has 14 residues. Germline V gene data show CDR1 as SGHTA and CDR2 as FQGNSA. The CDR3 DNA sequence: TGTGCCGGCAGCCCTTTTGGGGGCGAGGAGACCCAGTACTTC. It translates to CAGSPFGGEETQYF.

The chain uses TRBV6-6 and TRBJ1-1, with a weak D call TRBD1 (5 bases). The CDR3 consists of 16 residues. V was pared by 2 bases and J by 2 bases, with 15 bases between. The germline CDR1 and CDR2 sequences are MNHNY and SVGAGI (reference sequence). CDR3 sequence: CASSYPRAGVNTEAFF. In nucleotides, the CDR3 is TGTGCCAGCAGTTACCCCAGGGCGGGGGTAAACACTGAAGCTTTCTTT.

This clonotype was picked up many times. This chain joins TRBV4-3 and TRBJ2-1; 7 bases match TRBD2. V gave up 4 bases and J gave up 8 bases; unmatched junction bases: 11. The CDR3 extends over 15 amino acids. Germline CDR1 reads LGHNA; CDR2 reads YSLEER. CDR3 region: CASSLLPAGTDEQFF. The CDR3 nucleotides read TGCGCCAGCAGCCTCCTTCCAGCGGGAACCGATGAGCAGTTCTTC.

This clonotype was detected ten times or more. The J gene is TRBJ2-5, the V gene TRBV20-1, with 7 bases identical to TRBD2. This CDR3 comprises 15 residues. With 3 bases clipped from V and 1 base from J, the junction kept 8 bases outside the gene matches. Germline V lookup: CDR1 DFQATT, CDR2 SNEGSKA (reference sequence). The CDR3 here is CSARSGLAVQETQYF. The CDR3 coding sequence is TGCAGTGCTAGGTCAGGCCTAGCGGTCCAAGAGACCCAGTACTTC.

This clonotype was detected ten times or more. This chain uses TRBV7-6 with TRBJ2-2, with 13 bases aligning to TRBD2. This CDR3 is built from 16 residues. Germline V gene data show CDR1 as SGHVS and CDR2 as FNYEAQ. The V segment lost 4 bases and the J segment 6 bases; nucleotides outside the gene matches: 5. CDR3 bases: TGTGCCAGCAGCTCCTCGACTAGCGGGAGGTCCGGGGAGCTGTTTTTT. Translated, it gives CASSSSTSGRSGELFF.

This clonotype was picked up many times. The chain has TRBV5-4 and TRBJ2-5, with D possibly TRBD1 on 6 matching bases. CDR3 length: 14 residues. The germline V gene encodes CDR1 SGHNT and CDR2 YYREEE (reference sequence). V dropped 3 bases and J dropped 1 base, with 10 bases sitting between them. CDR3 in amino acids: CASSSGQFQETQYF. DNA for the CDR3: TGTGCCAGCAGCTCCGGACAGTTCCAAGAGACCCAGTACTTC.

This clonotype came up many times. V gene TRBV6-1 combines with J gene TRBJ1-1, with D perhaps matching TRBD1 (5 bases). Between the trimmed V and J ends, which lost 6 bases and 6 bases, there was a span of 14 bases. CDR1 is MNHNS, CDR2 SASEGT, per germline. CDR3 size: 13 residues. The CDR3 loop is CASRGPGKAEAFF. DNA for the CDR3: TGTGCCAGCAGGGGTCCAGGGAAGGCTGAAGCTTTCTTT.

Many counts were recorded for this clonotype. The chain is built from TRBV6-5 and TRBJ1-4; D gene unclear. CDR3 length: 15 residues. Trimming removed 3 bases at V and 5 bases at J, with 13 bases between. Germline values: CDR1 MNHEY, CDR2 SVGAGI. CDR3 residues: CASSYMGSRNEKLFF. The CDR3 region has the DNA TGTGCCAGCAGTTATATGGGCTCAAGAAATGAAAAACTGTTTTTT.

This clonotype has a count of ten or more. The chain links TRBV4-2 to TRBJ1-6; D unresolved. The CDR3 covers 17 residues. Between the trimmed V and J ends, which lost 0 bases and 5 bases, there was a span of 14 bases. From germline, CDR1 is LGHNA and CDR2 YNFKEQ. The CDR3 protein is CASSQDPSRTNNSPLHF. In DNA form, the CDR3 reads TGTGCCAGCAGCCAAGATCCTAGCAGGACCAATAATTCACCCCTCCACTTT.

The CDR3 sequence: CASRYPRGGTDTQYF. The CDR3 DNA follows: TGTGCCAGCCGGTACCCCAGGGGGGGAACAGATACGCAGTATTTT. The chain has TRBV14 and TRBJ2-3; possibly TRBD1 or TRBD2 for D (7 bases each). This CDR3 has 15 residues. V shed 8 bases and J shed 3 bases, with 18 bases lying between them. Germline CDR1 is SGHDN and CDR2 is FVKESK.

This clonotype was counted many times. The V gene is TRBV12-3 or TRBV12-4, the J gene TRBJ2-1; 7 nucleotides match TRBD2. Losses at the gene ends were 3 bases for V and 8 bases for J; bases not matched to a gene: 16. This CDR3 is built from 17 residues. This CDR3 reads CASSFWGSGAGGYEQFF. The CDR3 region has the DNA TGTGCCAGCAGTTTTTGGGGGAGCGGGGCCGGGGGTTATGAGCAGTTCTTC.

This clonotype was seen repeatedly, ten times or more. The chain combines TRBV7-2 with TRBJ2-5; D is uncertain. From germline, CDR1 is SGHTA and CDR2 FQGNSA. Trimming cost V 5 bases and J 5 bases, with 6 bases left between them. This CDR3 region has 11 residues. DNA of the CDR3: TGTGCCAGCAGCCCTCTGGAGACCCAGTACTTC. This sequence encodes CASSPLETQYF. Full variable domain (missing parts from reference TRBV7-2 and TRBJ2-5): GAGVSQSPSNKVTEKGKDVELRCDPISGHTALYWYRQSLGQGLEFLIYFQGNSAPDKSGLPSDRFSAERTGGSVSTLTIQRTQQEDSAVYLCASSPLETQYFGPGTRLLVL.

This clonotype was counted ten times or more. This chain joins TRBV9 and TRBJ2-5; TRBD1 matches 11 bases. With V trimmed by 2 bases and J by 5 bases, 8 bases remained unmatched. The CDR3 extends over 16 amino acids. Per the germline V gene, CDR1 is SGDLS and CDR2 is YYNGEE. CDR3 DNA sequence: TGTGCCAGCAGCGTCTCGGGGACAGGGGGATTCGAGACCCAGTACTTC. Protein: CASSVSGTGGFETQYF.

CDR3 in amino acids: CAWSAWGGQNTEAFF. CDR3 DNA sequence: TGTGCCTGGAGTGCCTGGGGGGGTCAGAACACTGAAGCTTTCTTT. The genes are TRBV30 and TRBJ1-1, with D possibly matching TRBD1 (5 bases). The CDR3 runs to 15 residues. Germline V gene lookup returns CDR1 GTSNPN and CDR2 SVGIG (reference sequence). Trimming took 1 base from V and 1 from J, leaving 13 bases between them. The entire variable domain, with the rest obtained from reference TRBV30 and TRBJ1-1, is as follows: SQTIHQWPATLVQPVGSPLSLECTVEGTSNPNLYWYRQAAGRGLQLLFYSVGIGQISSEVPQNLSASRPQDRQFILSSKKLLLSDSGFYLCAWSAWGGQNTEAFFGQGTRLTVV.

This clonotype was found many times. In DNA form, the CDR3 reads TGTGCCAGCAGTGGTGGTGTCCTGAGCAATCAGCCCCAGCATTTT. Its translation: CASSGGVLSNQPQHF. This sequence joins TRBV6-6 and TRBJ1-5; D not certain. The germline CDR1 and CDR2 sequences are MNHNY and SVGAGI (reference sequence). Trimming removed 5 bases from V and 1 base from J, with 12 bases in between. There are 15 residues in the CDR3.

The table lists this clonotype with many counts. The chain couples TRBV6-2 or TRBV6-3 to TRBJ2-1; D call uncertain. CDR1 is MNHEY, CDR2 SVGEGT, per germline. V was shortened by 4 bases and J by 7 bases, with 14 bases between the two germline ends. This CDR3 spans 14 amino acids. This chain's CDR3 is CASSSPKLGNEQFF. The CDR3 bases are TGTGCCAGCAGTTCCCCTAAGTTAGGGAATGAGCAGTTCTTC.

In this sample, this clonotype turned up many times. This chain links TRBV7-9 with TRBJ2-5; 7 positions match TRBD1. The CDR3 spans 13 residues. CDR1 is SEHNR and CDR2 is FQNEAQ in the germline V gene (reference sequence). Germline trimming cut 5 bases from V and 3 bases from J; bases unmatched to any gene: 3. For the CDR3, the DNA is TGTGCCAGCAGCATGACAGGGAAAGAGACCCAGTACTTC. As protein: CASSMTGKETQYF.

This clonotype was counted ten times or more. The chain couples TRBV6-6 to TRBJ2-2, with D maybe TRBD2 (5 bases). The CDR3 consists of 12 residues. Per germline, CDR1 MNHNY and CDR2 SVGAGI (reference sequence). Trimming took 8 bases from V and 7 from J, leaving 11 bases between them. CDR3 residues: CASYVRDGELFF. In DNA, the CDR3 is TGTGCCAGCTACGTGAGGGACGGGGAGCTGTTTTTT.

The V gene is TRBV12-3 or TRBV12-4, the J gene TRBJ1-3; D perhaps matches TRBD1 (6 bases). The ends were cut back, 5 bases at V and 1 base at J, with 12 bases in the middle. The CDR3 runs 15 residues. This CDR3 is CASSTDSRSGNTIYF. Here the CDR3 DNA reads TGTGCCAGCAGTACGGACAGCCGGTCTGGAAACACCATATATTTT.